Given below is one T cell receptor (beta chain) in context. The antigen it binds to is not known. No much larger clone is present one base from it, and per-base qualities are unavailable. These data come from a study of blood T cells in healthy people across ages (dated by TCRdb to 2014 to 2015). About the investigation overall: In model experiments, template switching captured roughly one uniquely barcoded TCR beta cDNA molecule for every two T cells. Using deep sequencing normalized with unique cDNA molecular identifiers, the study measured how TCR beta repertoire diversity changes with age. Four age groups were formed from the donors: young (average approximately 15 years), middle-aged (more than 35), aged (about 62) and long-lived (more than 75). Donors of different ages were randomly distributed across sequencing lanes to avoid experimental bias. The study analyzed two additional independent replicas of 1 million unique cDNA reads from the same blood draw for two donors, one aged 18 to 30 and one aged 80 or older. Study-level results and caveats: As age increased, observed TCR beta diversity per million T cells dropped in a roughly linear way, and a significant reduction was already evident by age 40. Because profiling used bulk unsorted PBMCs, naive and antigen-experienced compartments could not be compared conclusively. The CMV infection status of donors was not known, potentially confounding age-related changes in expanded clonotypes. The long-lived group showed more naive CD4+ T cells, fewer expanded clones and increased TCR diversity than the aged group, suggesting age selection. A strong correlation was found between observed TCR beta diversity and the percentage of naive T cells measured by flow cytometry. Total diversity estimates from one million sequenced T cells were considered lower bounds and underestimates.

Libraries were constructed by 5' RACE. TCRdb shows the sequencer as Illumina HiSeq 2500. The second PCR ran for about 6 to 11 cycles and used a J-beta primer mix along with a sample-barcoded 5' primer. A unique molecular identifier was introduced onto each TCR beta cDNA molecule by a template-switch 5' adaptor carrying 12 random nucleotides. At least 2.5 million CDR3-containing paired-end reads were obtained from each sample. All of the RNA was converted into first-strand cDNA using the Mint cDNA synthesis kit, with a TRBC-specific oligonucleotide serving as the primer. After uracil-DNA glycosylase treatment, a first 18-cycle PCR used universal primers M1SS and BC2_uni_R on all cDNA. The paper's data handling went like this. Normalization of each sample was performed by random selection of 1 million high-quality reads, each carrying a distinct molecular identifier. Reads sharing molecular identifiers were discarded rather than binned into consensus sequences. MiTCR, set to a Q25 quality threshold and the strictest error-elimination algorithm, was used for CDR3 identification, clonotype clustering and error correction. A nonparametric unseen species model with Euler transformation was used to estimate a lower bound on total TCR beta diversity. In-frame beta chains were kept once TCRdb had trimmed the public reads at Q25 with fastp and called clones with MiXCR. Each entry merges the rows of one CDR3 protein and shows their most common DNA and genes. The V and J calls shown here were made by TCRdb, not taken from the authors' results. Counted in this sample were about 1.4 million distinct CDR3 sequences; approximately 59% of them appeared once. In total, the top ten clones hold over 5.5% of the sample.

Per the germline V gene, MGHDK is the CDR1 and SYGVNS is the CDR2. Taken from cysteine to phenylalanine, the CDR3 has 17 residues. Just the 51-base CDR3 DNA is kept, in frame starting at base 1. Relative to germline, V is 3 bases shorter and J is 0 bases shorter, with 17 bases between their ends. The donors were roughly 40 Caucasian individuals from Russia, aged 6 to 90 years, who were systemically healthy. Around 9.8 milliliters of peripheral blood were collected from each donor into EDTA-treated Vacutainer tubes. Ficoll-Paque density-gradient centrifugation was used to isolate PBMCs, with at least 6 million per sample. Total RNA was extracted from PBMCs with Trizol reagent, with at least 6 micrograms obtained per sample. For every donor, flow cytometry on a PBMC aliquot measured the percentage of naive CD45RAhigh/CD27high T cells.

The chain links TRBV25-1 with TRBJ1-1; the D gene is perhaps TRBD1, from 5 matching bases. The receptor's source is a young man in good health. Sequenced material: blood. The nucleotide sequence reads TGTGCCAGCAGTGACCGCATCGGAGCAGGGCTGAACACTGAAGCTTTCTTT. It translates as CASSDRIGAGLNTEAFF.